This TCR beta chain originates from a study of liver allograft versus peripheral blood T cells. Study-level background: Comparative analysis was performed on T cell receptor repertoires from transplanted livers and from recipients' peripheral blood. General observations from the study: Peripheral blood repertoires reportedly differed from the T cell receptor repertoires found inside liver allografts.

Comment on this clonotype: Its antigen is currently unknown.

The V segment lost 6 bases and the J segment 0 bases; nucleotides outside the gene matches: 9. The germline V gene has CDR1 DFQATT and CDR2 SNEGSKA (reference sequence). The CDR3 is made up of 16 amino acids. TCRdb reprocessed the reads via MiXCR and lists one record per CDR3 protein. The sample includes around 6,600 distinct CDR3 sequences, roughly a sixth seen only once; the top ten take 2.5% to 3%. This receptor was identified in a human patient who had a liver transplant. The T cells may come from the graft donor. The chain combines TRBV20-1 with TRBJ2-5; 11 nucleotides agree with TRBD2. The CDR3 spells CSAHPSLAGDQETQYF. For the CDR3, the DNA is TGCAGTGCCCACCCTTCACTAGCGGGGGACCAAGAGACCCAGTACTTC.